The present T cell receptor (beta chain) was sequenced within a study of cytomegalovirus exposure and HLA in healthy donors. On the study more broadly: A preliminary data release comprised around 90 million unique TCRs obtained from HLA-typed donors. Study-level results: TRBV6-2, TRBV6-3 and some other V segments were excluded as indistinguishable.

Deletions cut 3 bases from V and 3 bases from J, with 12 bases between. The CDR3 covers 14 residues. Germline loops: CDR1 SGHTA, CDR2 FQGNSA. Remarks on this clone: Its cognate antigen is unknown.

Vbeta (60) and Jbeta (13) primers were used in the PCR. In the authors' methods: A follow-up analysis tallied approximately 85 million unique TCR beta chains, approximately 11 million shared. Clones were sequenced by immunoSEQ multiplex PCR, and TCRdb holds only the in-frame ones, with some missing. V, J and clone size reflect that table, while D and trimming were determined from the DNA. The data show tens of thousands of clones, 74% seen once. Sequencing input: PBMCs. The sequence came from a man in his thirties or forties in good health and CMV-seronegative. This chain links TRBV7-2 with TRBJ2-7; D gene unclear. CDR3 sequence reads: CASSLSGLGYEQYF. The CDR3 DNA sequence: TGTGCCAGCAGCTTGTCTGGTCTAGGCTACGAGCAGTACTTC.